These 2 T cell receptor beta chains were all obtained from the same sample, sequenced in a study of regulatory T cells in long-lasting Graves disease (dated by TCRdb to the early 2020s). The sample's time point, from its label and the paper: newly diagnosed GD, antithyroid drugs for less than 3 months. RNA was extracted from PBMCs in TRIzol for both TCR sequencing and RNA sequencing. Libraries were built with multiplex PCR. TCRdb shows the sequencer as Illumina HiSeq 4000. To build TCR beta libraries, CDR3 regions were amplified by Arm-PCR using iRepertoire HTBI primers. TCRdb reworked the public reads: Q25 trimming with fastp, MiXCR clone assembly, productive beta chains retained. One record per CDR3 amino acid sequence lists the most common genes and DNA. Here the sample has about 520,000 distinct CDR3 sequences; around 13% occur a single time. Clones ranked in the top ten supply about 8.9% of the sample.

The same specimen was also included in a second study, on T cells in Graves' hyperthyroidism and ophthalmopathy.

This material consisted of peripheral blood mononuclear cells (PBMCs), taken at new diagnosis, from a patient treated with antithyroid drugs. The receptors here all came from a young woman with Graves disease. Donor details come from another sample of the same person, matched by shared clones.

This clonotype showed up many times. The chain couples TRBV9 to TRBJ2-3; D gene unclear. The germline V gene encodes CDR1 SGDLS and CDR2 YYNGEE. CDR3 length equals 13 residues. Trimming stripped 0 bases from V and 2 bases from J, with 4 bases between. The CDR3 bases are TGTGCCAGCAGCGTAGACATCACAGATACGCAGTATTTT. Amino acid sequence: CASSVDITDTQYF.

J is TRBJ1-3 and V is TRBV19; D ambiguous. The germline V gene encodes CDR1 LNHDA and CDR2 SQIVND (reference sequence). This CDR3 has 15 amino acids. V was shortened by 6 bases and J by 0 bases, with 12 bases between the two germline ends. For the CDR3, the DNA is TGTGCCAGTAGCCCGGACGGTTACTCTGGAAACACCATATATTTT. Amino acid sequence: CASSPDGYSGNTIYF. Complete variable domain (other parts from reference TRBV19 and TRBJ1-3): DGGITQSPKYLFRKEGQNVTLSCEQNLNHDAMYWYRQDPGQGLRLIYYSQIVNDFQKGDIAEGYSVSREKKESFPLTVTSAQKNPTAFYLCASSPDGYSGNTIYFGEGSWLTVV.